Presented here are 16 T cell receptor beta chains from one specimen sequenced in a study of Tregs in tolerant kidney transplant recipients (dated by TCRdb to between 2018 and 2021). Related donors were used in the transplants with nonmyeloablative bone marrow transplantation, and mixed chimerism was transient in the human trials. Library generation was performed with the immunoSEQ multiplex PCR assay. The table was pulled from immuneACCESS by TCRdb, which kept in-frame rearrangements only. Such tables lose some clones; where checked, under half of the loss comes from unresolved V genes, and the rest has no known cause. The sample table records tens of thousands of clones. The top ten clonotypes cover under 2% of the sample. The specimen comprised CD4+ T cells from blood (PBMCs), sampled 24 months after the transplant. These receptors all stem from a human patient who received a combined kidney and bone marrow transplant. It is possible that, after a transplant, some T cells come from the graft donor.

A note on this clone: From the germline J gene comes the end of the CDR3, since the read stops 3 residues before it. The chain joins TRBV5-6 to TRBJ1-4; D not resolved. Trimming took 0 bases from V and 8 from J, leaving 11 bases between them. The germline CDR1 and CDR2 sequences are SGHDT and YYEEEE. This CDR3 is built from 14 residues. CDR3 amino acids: CASSLGRGGEKLFF. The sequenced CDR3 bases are TGTGCCAGCAGCTTGGGACGGGGTGGAGAAAAA. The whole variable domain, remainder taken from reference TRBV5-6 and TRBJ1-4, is DAGVTQSPTHLIKTRGQQVTLRCSPKSGHDTVSWYQQALGQGPQFIFQYYEEEERQRGNFPDRFSGHQFPNYSSELNVNALLLGDSALYLCASSLGRGGEKLFFGSGTQLSVL.

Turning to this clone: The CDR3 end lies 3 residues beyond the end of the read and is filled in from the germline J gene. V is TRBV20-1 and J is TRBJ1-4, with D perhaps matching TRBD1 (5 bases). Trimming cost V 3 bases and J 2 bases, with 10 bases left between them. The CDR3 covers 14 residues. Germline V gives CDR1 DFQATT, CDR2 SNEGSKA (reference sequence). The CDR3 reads CSARLGGTNEKLFF. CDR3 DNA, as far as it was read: TGCAGTGCTAGGTTGGGGGGGACTAATGAAAAA.

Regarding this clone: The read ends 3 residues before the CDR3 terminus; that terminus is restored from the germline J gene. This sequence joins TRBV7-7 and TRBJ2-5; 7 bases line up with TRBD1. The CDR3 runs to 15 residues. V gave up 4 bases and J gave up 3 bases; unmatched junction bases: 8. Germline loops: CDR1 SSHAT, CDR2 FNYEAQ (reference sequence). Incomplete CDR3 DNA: TGTGCCAGCAGCTCCGGGCCCCAGGGGGAAGAGACC. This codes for CASSSGPQGEET. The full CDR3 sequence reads CASSSGPQGEETQYF.

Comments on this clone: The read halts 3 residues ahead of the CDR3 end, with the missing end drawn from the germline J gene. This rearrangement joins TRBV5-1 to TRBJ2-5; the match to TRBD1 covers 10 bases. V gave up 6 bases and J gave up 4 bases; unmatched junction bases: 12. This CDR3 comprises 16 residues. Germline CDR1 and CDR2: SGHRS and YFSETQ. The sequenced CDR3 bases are TGCGCCAGCAAGGATTCCCTGGGACAGGGGTCAGAGACC. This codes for CASKDSLGQGSET. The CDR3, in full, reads CASKDSLGQGSETQYF.

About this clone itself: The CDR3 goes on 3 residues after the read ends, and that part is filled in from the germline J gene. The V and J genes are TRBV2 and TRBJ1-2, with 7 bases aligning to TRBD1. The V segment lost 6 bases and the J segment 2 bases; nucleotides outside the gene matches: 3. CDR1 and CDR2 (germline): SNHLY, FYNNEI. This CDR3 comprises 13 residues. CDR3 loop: CASRLGQNYGYTF. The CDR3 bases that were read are TGTGCCAGCAGATTGGGACAGAACTATGGC.

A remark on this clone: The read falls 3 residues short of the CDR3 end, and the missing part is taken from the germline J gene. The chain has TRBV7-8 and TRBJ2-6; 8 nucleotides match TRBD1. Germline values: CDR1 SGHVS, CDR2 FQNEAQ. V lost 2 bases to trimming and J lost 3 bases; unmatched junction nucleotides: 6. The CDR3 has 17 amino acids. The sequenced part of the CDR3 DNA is TGTGCCAGCAGCTTATCCCAGGGGGCGCTTGGGGCCAACGTC. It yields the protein CASSLSQGALGANV. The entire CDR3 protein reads CASSLSQGALGANVLTF.

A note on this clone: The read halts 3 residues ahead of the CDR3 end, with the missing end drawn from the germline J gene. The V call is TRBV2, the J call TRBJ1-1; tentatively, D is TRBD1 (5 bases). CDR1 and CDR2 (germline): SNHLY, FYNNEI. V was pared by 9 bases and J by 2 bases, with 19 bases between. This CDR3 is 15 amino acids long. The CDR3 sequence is CASRKQELGNTEAFF. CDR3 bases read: TGTGCCAGTCGGAAACAGGAATTAGGAAACACTGAA.

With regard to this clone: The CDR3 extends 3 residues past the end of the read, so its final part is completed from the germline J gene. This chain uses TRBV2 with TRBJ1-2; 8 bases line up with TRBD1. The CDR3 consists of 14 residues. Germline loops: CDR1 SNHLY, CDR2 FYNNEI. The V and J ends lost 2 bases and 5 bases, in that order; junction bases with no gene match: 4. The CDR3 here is CASSEQGAGYGYTF. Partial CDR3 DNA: TGTGCCAGCAGTGAACAGGGGGCAGGGTATGGC.

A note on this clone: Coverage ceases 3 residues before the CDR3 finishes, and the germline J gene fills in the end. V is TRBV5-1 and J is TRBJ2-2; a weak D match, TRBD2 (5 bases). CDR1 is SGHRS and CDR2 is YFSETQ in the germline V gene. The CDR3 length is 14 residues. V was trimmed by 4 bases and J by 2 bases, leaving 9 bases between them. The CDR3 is CASSPGINTGELFF. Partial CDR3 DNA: TGCGCCAGCAGCCCGGGGATAAACACCGGGGAG. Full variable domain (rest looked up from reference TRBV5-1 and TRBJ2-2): KAGVTQTPRYLIKTRGQQVTLSCSPISGHRSVSWYQQTPGQGLQFLFEYFSETQRNKGNFPGRFSGRQFSNSRSEMNVSTLELGDSALYLCASSPGINTGELFFGEGSRLTVL.

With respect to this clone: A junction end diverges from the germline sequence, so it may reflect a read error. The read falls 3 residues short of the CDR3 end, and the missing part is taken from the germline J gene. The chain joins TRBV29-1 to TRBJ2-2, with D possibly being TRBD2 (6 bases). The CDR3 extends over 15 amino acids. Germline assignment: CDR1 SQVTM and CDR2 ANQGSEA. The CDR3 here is CSVKELGGGTGELFF. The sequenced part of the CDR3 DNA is TGCAGCGTTAAAGAACTGGGGGGTGGCACCGGGGAG.

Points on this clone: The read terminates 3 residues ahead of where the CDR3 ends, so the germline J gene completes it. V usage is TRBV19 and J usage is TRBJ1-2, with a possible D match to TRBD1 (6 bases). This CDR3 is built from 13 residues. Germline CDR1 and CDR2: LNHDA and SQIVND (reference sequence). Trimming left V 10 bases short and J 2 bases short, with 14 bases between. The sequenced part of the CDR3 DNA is TGTGCCACTAGCCGGGACAAGAACTATGGC. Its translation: CATSRDKNYG. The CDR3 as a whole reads CATSRDKNYGYTF.

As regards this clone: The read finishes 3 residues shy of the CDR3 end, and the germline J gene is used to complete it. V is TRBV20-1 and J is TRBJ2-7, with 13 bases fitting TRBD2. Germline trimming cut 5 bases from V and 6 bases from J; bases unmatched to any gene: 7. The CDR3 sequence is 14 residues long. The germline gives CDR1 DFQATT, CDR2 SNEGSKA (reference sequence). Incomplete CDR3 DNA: TGCAGTGCTCAGGGACTAGCGGGAAGTAGCGAG. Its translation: CSAQGLAGSSE. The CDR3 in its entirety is CSAQGLAGSSEQYF.

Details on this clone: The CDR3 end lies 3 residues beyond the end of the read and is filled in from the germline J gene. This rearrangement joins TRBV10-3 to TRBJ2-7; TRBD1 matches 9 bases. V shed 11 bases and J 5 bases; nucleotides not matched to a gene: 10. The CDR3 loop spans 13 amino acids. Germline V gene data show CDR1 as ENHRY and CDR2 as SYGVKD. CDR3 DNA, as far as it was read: TGTGCCGTAACAGGGGGCCGTTCGGACGAG. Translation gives CAVTGGRSDE. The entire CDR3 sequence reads CAVTGGRSDEQYF.

Partial CDR3 DNA: TGCAGTGCAGCACCGGGACTCTACACAGATACG. Its protein product is CSAAPGLYTDT. In full, the CDR3 reads CSAAPGLYTDTQYF. V and J are TRBV20-1 and TRBJ2-3; maybe TRBD2 (6 bases). The read is 3 residues too short to cover the CDR3 end, so that end is filled in from the germline J gene. The CDR3 has 14 residues. The germline gives CDR1 DFQATT, CDR2 SNEGSKA (reference sequence). Trimming stripped 6 bases from V and 2 bases from J, with 15 bases between.

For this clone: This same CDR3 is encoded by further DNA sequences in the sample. The CDR3 spells CASSLEGLGNTIYF. The sequenced part of the CDR3 DNA is TGTGCCAGCAGCTTAGAAGGCCTTGGAAACACC. The chain combines TRBV7-9 with TRBJ1-3; D unclear. The read ends 3 residues shy of where the CDR3 ends; the end is completed using the germline J gene. Trimming took 1 base from V and 3 from J, leaving 7 bases between them. Germline-derived CDR1 and CDR2 are SEHNR and FQNEAQ (reference sequence). The CDR3 contains 14 residues.

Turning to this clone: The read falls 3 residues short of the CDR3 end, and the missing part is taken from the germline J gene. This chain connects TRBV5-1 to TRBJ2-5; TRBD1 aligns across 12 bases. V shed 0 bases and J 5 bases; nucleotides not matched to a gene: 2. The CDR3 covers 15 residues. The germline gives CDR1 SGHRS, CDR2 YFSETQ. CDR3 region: CASSLGGQGAETQYF. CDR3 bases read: TGCGCCAGCAGCTTGGGGGGACAGGGGGCTGAGACC. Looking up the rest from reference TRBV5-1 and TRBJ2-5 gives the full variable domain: KAGVTQTPRYLIKTRGQQVTLSCSPISGHRSVSWYQQTPGQGLQFLFEYFSETQRNKGNFPGRFSGRQFSNSRSEMNVSTLELGDSALYLCASSLGGQGAETQYFGPGTRLLVL.